This TCR beta chain was retrieved from a study of blood T cell repertoires in COVID-19. The CDR3 spans 14 residues. Germline assignment: CDR1 SGHAT and CDR2 FQDESV (reference sequence). V gave up 5 bases and J gave up 6 bases; unmatched junction bases: 6. Assay used: immunoSEQ multiplex PCR; TCRdb lists only in-frame clones, some missing. The sample records 300,000 to 400,000 clones, about 90% being singletons. This sequence was found in a woman aged 70-85 years with COVID-19, enrolled during active disease. The chain recombines TRBV11-1 with TRBJ2-5, with TRBD1 identical over 10 bases. The sample consisted of peripheral blood. CDR3 region: CASSTGTGVKTQYF. Written as DNA, the CDR3 is TGTGCCAGCAGCACAGGGACAGGGGTGAAGACCCAGTACTTC.